A single sample is the source of the 27 T cell receptor beta chains below, sequenced in a study of Tregs in tolerant kidney transplant recipients. Recipients received nonmyeloablative bone marrow transplants from related graft donors, with transient mixed chimerism. The method was immunoSEQ multiplex PCR; TCRdb's version includes in-frame clones alone and lacks a portion of them. Its listing shows some 22,000 clones. This specimen consisted of CD4+ T cells from blood (PBMCs), obtained 6 months after the transplant. The source of these receptors is a human patient who received a combined kidney and bone marrow transplant. The T cells may come from the graft donor.

Worth noting for this clone: The observed sequence ends 3 residues before the CDR3 terminus, with the missing tail filled in from the germline J gene. The rearrangement links TRBV5-1 to TRBJ1-6; TRBD1 might be the D (5 bases). V lost 4 bases and J lost 2, with 13 bases in between. Germline CDR1 is SGHRS and CDR2 is YFSETQ. The CDR3 runs to 16 residues. CDR3 region: CASSQWTLTYNSPLHF. The covered CDR3 bases are TGCGCCAGCAGCCAATGGACACTTACCTATAATTCACCC.

With regard to this clone: The CDR3 end is not reached by the read, which stops 3 residues before it; the germline J gene fills it in. The chain links TRBV10-1 to TRBJ1-1; no definite D call. The CDR3 totals 13 residues. Germline-derived CDR1 and CDR2 are WNHNN and SYGVQD (reference sequence). V was shortened by 2 bases and J by 6 bases, with 10 bases between the two germline ends. The sequenced CDR3 bases are TGCGCCAGCAGTGAGACGACAACCGCTGAA. It is translated as CASSETTTAE. The entire CDR3 protein is CASSETTTAEAFF.

About this clone itself: The DNA ends 3 residues before the CDR3 does, and the rest of the CDR3 is filled in from the germline J gene. The rearrangement uses TRBV6-2 or TRBV6-3 and TRBJ2-3, with no clear D. The CDR3 runs to 17 residues. V lost 2 bases and J 0 bases, leaving 15 bases between the germline ends. CDR1 and CDR2 from the germline V gene are MNHEY and SVGEGT. The covered CDR3 bases are TGTGCCAGCAGTTACGGCTCCCCTGTGGCTAGCACAGATACG. Translating it yields CASSYGSPVASTDT. The complete CDR3 protein is CASSYGSPVASTDTQYF.

On this clone: Coverage ceases 3 residues before the CDR3 finishes, and the germline J gene fills in the end. The J gene is TRBJ2-2, the V gene TRBV18; D not certain. V lost 4 bases and J 0 bases, leaving 12 bases between the germline ends. The CDR3 totals 16 residues. The germline V gene has CDR1 KGHSH and CDR2 LQKENI. The CDR3: CASSRGRVPNTGELFF. CDR3 bases read: TGTGCCAGCTCACGTGGTAGGGTGCCGAACACCGGGGAG. Looking up the rest from reference TRBV18 and TRBJ2-2 gives the full variable domain: NAGVMQNPRHLVRRRGQEARLRCSPMKGHSHVYWYRQLPEEGLKFMVYLQKENIIDESGMPKERFSAEFPKEGPSILRIQQVVRGDSAAYFCASSRGRVPNTGELFFGEGSRLTVL.

A note on this clone: The read halts 3 residues ahead of the CDR3 end, with the missing end drawn from the germline J gene. V gene TRBV18 combines with J gene TRBJ1-4, with TRBD1 matching 8 bases. The V gene's germline CDR1 is KGHSH and CDR2 LQKENI. The CDR3 spans 18 residues. The trim removed 0 bases at V and 8 bases at J, leaving 14 bases unmatched. CDR3 protein: CASSPPIGLGQGEEKLFF. CDR3 DNA (partial): TGTGCCAGCTCACCACCGATTGGTCTAGGACAGGGAGAAGAAAAA.

A word on this clone: Read data end 3 residues before the CDR3 end; the end is taken from the germline J gene. This chain uses TRBV20-1 with TRBJ1-2; TRBD1 aligns across 7 bases. V trimming: 2 bases; J trimming: 3 bases; junction bases outside the gene matches: 12. Germline V gene sequence: CDR1 DFQATT, CDR2 SNEGSKA (reference sequence). The CDR3 sequence is 16 residues long. CDR3 DNA, as far as it was read: TGCAGTGCTAGAAGGACAGGATCCTCCCAATACTATGGC. It yields the protein CSARRTGSSQYYG. The CDR3 in full is CSARRTGSSQYYGYTF.

With respect to this clone: A junction end diverges from the germline sequence, so it may reflect a read error. The observed sequence ends 3 residues before the CDR3 terminus, with the missing tail filled in from the germline J gene. The rearrangement links TRBV20-1 to TRBJ1-1; 7 nucleotides align to TRBD1. This CDR3 comprises 11 residues. Germline V gene sequence: CDR1 DFQATT, CDR2 SNEGSKA (reference sequence). The CDR3 is CAVGQKVEAFF. The sequenced CDR3 bases are TGTGCCGTGGGACAGAAAGTCGAA.

A note on this clone: One end of the junction is discordant with germline, which a read error may explain. Sequencing ends 3 residues short of the CDR3 end; the germline J gene provides the rest. The rearrangement uses TRBV5-1 and TRBJ2-1, with no clear D. Per germline, CDR1 SGHRS and CDR2 YFSETQ. The CDR3 has 14 residues. The sequenced CDR3 bases are TGCGCCAGCAGATTGGTAGGGTCCAACAATGAG. Translating gives CASRLVGSNNE. The full-length CDR3 reads as CASRLVGSNNEQFF. Filled out from reference TRBV5-1 and TRBJ2-1, the complete variable domain reads KAGVTQTPRYLIKTRGQQVTLSCSPISGHRSVSWYQQTPGQGLQFLFEYFSETQRNKGNFPGRFSGRQFSNSRSEMNVSTLELGDSALYLCASRLVGSNNEQFFGPGTRLTVL.

Worth noting for this clone: The read stops 3 residues short of the end of the CDR3; the missing end is completed from the germline J gene. This chain connects TRBV20-1 to TRBJ1-4, with no clear D. The V gene's germline CDR1 is DFQATT and CDR2 SNEGSKA (reference sequence). V gave up 3 bases and J gave up 10 bases, with 15 bases separating them. This CDR3 has 13 amino acids. CDR3 sequence: CSARQSAGGKLFF. Incomplete CDR3 DNA: TGCAGTGCTAGGCAAAGCGCCGGAGGAAAA.

The CDR3 bases that were read are TGTGCCAGTAGTATAACTAGCTGGGATGAG. Residues: CASSITSWDE. The CDR3 in its entirety is CASSITSWDEQFF. The chain joins TRBV19 to TRBJ2-1, with D maybe TRBD2 (6 bases). The read ends 3 residues before the CDR3 terminus; that terminus is restored from the germline J gene. The CDR3 covers 13 residues. Trimming removed 2 bases at V and 8 bases at J, with 10 bases between. Germline CDR1 reads LNHDA; CDR2 reads SQIVND (reference sequence).

As to this clone: The read is 3 residues too short to cover the CDR3 end, so that end is filled in from the germline J gene. The chain carries TRBV6-2 or TRBV6-3 and TRBJ1-5; D is uncertain. Germline V gene data show CDR1 as MNHEY and CDR2 as SVGEGT. This CDR3 has 15 amino acids. The V gene lost 6 bases and the J gene lost 2 bases, with 14 bases spanning the gap. Incomplete CDR3 DNA: TGTGCCAGCAGCCATCTTACAGAGCGCAATCAGCCC. Its translation is CASSHLTERNQP. The entire CDR3 is CASSHLTERNQPQHF.

To note about this clone: The CDR3 is cut off 3 residues early in the read; its end comes from the germline J gene. This chain links TRBV5-4 with TRBJ1-6; 9 bases match TRBD1. The CDR3 extends over 15 amino acids. Germline V gives CDR1 SGHNT, CDR2 YYREEE (reference sequence). V shed 4 bases, J shed 7 bases, and the junction held 6 bases outside the gene matches. CDR3 in amino acids: CASSATGGGNSPLHF. Incomplete CDR3 DNA: TGTGCCAGCAGCGCCACAGGGGGCGGGAATTCACCC.

About this clone itself: The CDR3 end lies 3 residues beyond the end of the read and is filled in from the germline J gene. The chain couples TRBV14 to TRBJ2-5; TRBD2 matches at 13 bases. Germline V CDR1 and CDR2: SGHDN, FVKESK. The CDR3 spans 17 residues. V shed 0 bases and J 5 bases; nucleotides not matched to a gene: 6. The DNA read from the CDR3 is TGTGCCAGCAGCCAAGATATTGCGGGACTAGCGGGGGAGACC. Its protein is CASSQDIAGLAGET. The full CDR3 reads CASSQDIAGLAGETQYF.

This CDR3 is CASSRIAGGAFGTQYF. Incomplete CDR3 DNA: TGTGCCAGCAGCCGCATAGCGGGGGGGGCCTTTGGTACG. This sequence joins TRBV3-1 (or the pseudogene TRBV3-2) and TRBJ2-3; 11 bases are a match to TRBD2. The sequence runs out 3 residues before the end of the CDR3; the remainder is reconstructed from the germline J gene. CDR1 is LGHDT and CDR2 is YNNKEL in the germline V gene (reference sequence). Trimming at V came to 4 bases and at J to 8 bases, leaving 11 bases not matched to a gene. The CDR3 has 16 amino acids.

Comment on this clone: The read ends 3 residues before the CDR3 terminus; that terminus is restored from the germline J gene. V usage is TRBV5-1 and J usage is TRBJ2-7; no clear D gene. The CDR3 runs 14 residues. Germline loops: CDR1 SGHRS, CDR2 YFSETQ. V was clipped by 5 bases and J by 2 bases, with 14 bases between them. The DNA read from the CDR3 is TGCGCCAGCAGACAATCTCAACTAACCTACGAG. It is translated as CASRQSQLTYE. The complete CDR3 sequence is CASRQSQLTYEQYF.

A word on this clone: The read ends 3 residues shy of where the CDR3 ends; the end is completed using the germline J gene. V and J are TRBV18 and TRBJ1-2, with D possibly being TRBD1 (6 bases). The V and J ends lost 3 bases and 0 bases respectively, with 17 bases between them. The CDR3 contains 17 residues. CDR1 KGHSH and CDR2 LQKENI come from the germline V gene. Incomplete CDR3 DNA: TGTGCCAGCTCACCTTTCCCAAAGACAGGAGCTAACTATGGC. Translating it yields CASSPFPKTGANYG. The CDR3 as a whole reads CASSPFPKTGANYGYTF.

Regarding this clone: Germline is not matched at one junction end, which may reflect a read error. Sequencing ends 3 residues short of the CDR3 end; the germline J gene provides the rest. The chain links TRBV20-1 to TRBJ2-7; no definite D call. The CDR3 consists of 12 residues. Germline CDR1 reads DFQATT; CDR2 reads SNEGSKA (reference sequence). The CDR3 sequence: CSARDNSHEQYF. Incomplete CDR3 DNA: TGCAGTGCTAGAGATAACTCCCACGAG.

Remarks on this clone: The CDR3 goes on 3 residues after the read ends, and that part is filled in from the germline J gene. This chain links TRBV7-9 with TRBJ2-5; perhaps TRBD1 as D (6 bases). V lost 4 bases and J 7 bases, leaving 16 bases between the germline ends. This CDR3 region has 14 residues. Per germline, CDR1 SEHNR and CDR2 FQNEAQ (reference sequence). CDR3 loop: CASSSRTERWTQYF. Partial CDR3 DNA: TGTGCCAGCAGCTCCCGGACAGAGCGTTGGACC.

Comments on this clone: The CDR3 end falls 3 residues outside the read, so it is completed with the germline J gene. The chain employs TRBV7-2 and TRBJ1-6; D is possibly TRBD1 (6 bases). Germline values: CDR1 SGHTA, CDR2 FQGNSA. The CDR3 spans 15 residues. The V end lost 0 bases, the J end lost 10 bases, and 13 bases lay between the germline ends. The chain's CDR3 is CASSLAPQGGSPLHF. CDR3 bases read: TGTGCCAGCAGCTTAGCCCCACAGGGCGGCTCACCC.

With regard to this clone: The missing CDR3 end, 3 residues past where the read stops, is filled in from the germline J gene. V and J are TRBV19 and TRBJ2-1; 14 positions agree with TRBD2. This CDR3 contains 15 residues. V was clipped by 7 bases and J by 4 bases; unmatched bases: 3. CDR1 LNHDA and CDR2 SQIVND come from the germline V gene (reference sequence). The CDR3 sequence is CASKGLAGVYNEQFF. The CDR3 DNA, read in part, is TGTGCCAGTAAGGGACTAGCGGGAGTTTACAATGAG. Full variable domain (rest looked up from reference TRBV19 and TRBJ2-1): DGGITQSPKYLFRKEGQNVTLSCEQNLNHDAMYWYRQDPGQGLRLIYYSQIVNDFQKGDIAEGYSVSREKKESFPLTVTSAQKNPTAFYLCASKGLAGVYNEQFFGPGTRLTVL.

As concerns this clone: The DNA ends 3 residues before the CDR3 does, and the rest of the CDR3 is filled in from the germline J gene. V is TRBV5-1 and J is TRBJ2-2; 15 nucleotides agree with TRBD2. CDR1 SGHRS and CDR2 YFSETQ come from the germline V gene. The CDR3 has 17 residues. With V trimmed by 0 bases and J by 7 bases, 4 bases remained unmatched. CDR3 loop: CASSLAGTSGGHGELFF. The sequenced CDR3 bases are TGCGCCAGCAGCTTGGCCGGGACTAGCGGGGGGCACGGGGAG.

On this clone: Read coverage stops 3 residues before the CDR3 terminus; the germline J gene supplies the remainder. The V call is TRBV18, the J call TRBJ2-2; D ambiguous. CDR1 KGHSH and CDR2 LQKENI come from the germline V gene. V was trimmed by 2 bases and J by 7 bases, leaving 11 bases between them. This CDR3 has 14 amino acids. The DNA read from the CDR3 is TGTGCCAGCTCACCAGGCCTAGATGACGGGGAG. Amino acids: CASSPGLDDGE. The whole CDR3 protein is CASSPGLDDGELFF.

Of note for this clone: The CDR3 end is not reached by the read, which stops 3 residues before it; the germline J gene fills it in. V usage is TRBV11-2 and J usage is TRBJ2-5; maybe TRBD2 (7 bases). CDR1 is SGHAT, CDR2 FQNNGV, per germline. The CDR3 sequence is 14 residues long. V gave up 1 base and J gave up 7 bases, with 13 bases separating them. CDR3 residues: CASSLALRGATQYF. The sequenced part of the CDR3 DNA is TGTGCCAGCAGCTTAGCTCTTCGGGGGGCGACC.

With regard to this clone: The missing CDR3 end, 3 residues past where the read stops, is filled in from the germline J gene. The genes are TRBV19 and TRBJ1-2; 9 bases match TRBD1. The CDR3 has 13 residues. From germline, CDR1 is LNHDA and CDR2 SQIVND (reference sequence). V was pared by 6 bases and J by 4 bases, with 3 bases of the junction left unmatched. The DNA read from the CDR3 is TGTGCCAGTAGCATGGACAGGGGCTATGGC. Translation gives CASSMDRGYG. The full CDR3 sequence reads CASSMDRGYGYTF. The full variable domain, its missing parts supplied by reference TRBV19 and TRBJ1-2, is DGGITQSPKYLFRKEGQNVTLSCEQNLNHDAMYWYRQDPGQGLRLIYYSQIVNDFQKGDIAEGYSVSREKKESFPLTVTSAQKNPTAFYLCASSMDRGYGYTFGSGTRLTVV.

Concerning this clone itself: The read terminates 3 residues before the CDR3 end, so the remaining end is supplied by the germline J gene. The V call is TRBV30, the J call TRBJ2-2; a weak D match, TRBD2 (6 bases). The CDR3 length is 13 residues. Germline V gene lookup returns CDR1 GTSNPN and CDR2 SVGIG (reference sequence). Trimming shortened V by 1 base and J by 5 bases, and 8 bases separated the two germline ends. Partial CDR3 DNA: TGTGCCTGGAGTGGGGGGGAGACCGGGGAG. The encoded protein is CAWSGGETGE. From start to end, the CDR3 is CAWSGGETGELFF.

About this clone itself: The CDR3 end falls 3 residues outside the read, so it is completed with the germline J gene. This sequence joins TRBV19 and TRBJ1-5; TRBD1 matches 9 bases. J was trimmed by 4 bases and V by 6 bases; bases with no gene match: 10. The V gene's germline CDR1 is LNHDA and CDR2 SQIVND (reference sequence). There are 16 residues in the CDR3. CDR3 DNA, as far as it was read: TGTGCCAGTAGGTCCCTCGACAGGGGGTGGAATCAGCCC. This codes for CASRSLDRGWNQP. The whole CDR3 protein is CASRSLDRGWNQPQHF.

As to this clone: Read coverage stops 3 residues before the CDR3 terminus; the germline J gene supplies the remainder. The chain employs TRBV7-9 and TRBJ1-3; D ambiguous. The CDR3 is 15 residues long. Germline values: CDR1 SEHNR, CDR2 FQNEAQ (reference sequence). Trimming took 6 bases from V and 0 from J, leaving 12 bases between them. CDR3 amino acids: CASSGRGTSGNTIYF. The covered CDR3 bases are TGTGCCAGCAGTGGCCGGGGTACCTCTGGAAACACC.